This T cell receptor (beta chain) was observed in a study of CD8+ T cells in alopecia areata. Lesional scalp punch biopsies and peripheral blood came from alopecia areata patients. T lymphocytes (CD4+ and CD8+) were sorted from PBMCs. The CDR3 is 15 amino acids. Looked up from germline, CDR1 is MNHEY and CDR2 is SMNVEV (reference sequence). V lost 4 bases and J 5 bases, leaving 18 bases between the germline ends. Reverse transcribed after extraction, RNA yielded cDNA as the sequencing template. Clones were read by immunoSEQ multiplex PCR, and TCRdb kept only the in-frame ones, dropping some. The top ten clones hold less than 5.5% of a sample with around 130,000 clones, 58% of them seen once.

V and J are TRBV27 and TRBJ2-7; weak D call: TRBD1 (5 bases). The origin of this receptor is a human donor with alopecia areata. The sequences come from CD4+ T cells sorted from blood, collected at week 0. The CDR3 DNA follows: TGTGCCAGCAGTTCTGTTGGGGCTGGGCTCCACGAGCAGTACTTC. This codes for CASSSVGAGLHEQYF.